This T cell receptor beta chain was recovered during a study of OX40 agonist ivuxolimab in advanced cancers. Study-level information: Patients received intravenous ivuxolimab every 2 weeks at 0.01 to 10 mg/kg. The dose-escalation cohort had hepatocellular carcinoma, melanoma, renal cell or head and neck cancer. Past anti-PD-1, anti-PD-L1 or anti-CTLA-4 therapy was accepted, and roughly 38% had received some.

Germline loops: CDR1 SGDLS, CDR2 YYNGEE. This CDR3 is built from 12 residues. Trimming stripped 3 bases from V and 7 bases from J, with 10 bases between. Data came from immunoSEQ multiplex PCR; TCRdb stores just in-frame clones and leaves some out. The repertoire holds tens of thousands of clones, with roughly 85% as singletons. The rearrangement uses TRBV9 and TRBJ1-1; no clear D. This specimen consisted of CD4+ or CD8+ T cells sorted from blood, obtained in a trial of the OX40 agonist ivuxolimab. This TCR was recovered from an adult with an advanced solid tumor such as melanoma, head and neck, liver or kidney cancer. The CDR3 is CASSGSYGEAFF. CDR3 sequence (DNA): TGTGCCAGCAGCGGATCATACGGTGAAGCTTTCTTT.